The 17 T cell receptor beta chains listed next were all sequenced from one sample in a study of cytomegalovirus exposure and HLA in healthy donors. TCRdb keeps only in-frame clones here, not all; method: immunoSEQ multiplex PCR. The table lists some 110,000 clones, 88% of them singletons. The material sequenced was PBMCs. Source of these receptors: a woman aged 18-29 years in good health and CMV-seropositive.

The J gene is TRBJ2-5, the V gene TRBV13, with D hard to call. Between the trimmed V and J ends, which lost 3 bases and 7 bases, there was a span of 12 bases. The CDR3 spans 13 residues. From germline, CDR1 is PRHDT and CDR2 FYEKMQ (reference sequence). CDR3 sequence reads: CASSFGSKVTQYF. CDR3 sequence (DNA): TGTGCCAGCAGCTTTGGTAGCAAAGTGACCCAGTACTTC.

The count of this clone is one. The chain carries TRBV13 and TRBJ1-2, with TRBD1 matching over 8 bases. This CDR3 contains 14 residues. In germline, CDR1 is PRHDT, CDR2 FYEKMQ (reference sequence). V was pared by 5 bases and J by 6 bases, with 8 bases of the junction left unmatched. The CDR3 DNA follows: TGTGCCAGCAGCATTTCGGACAGGGCGGATGGCTACACCTTC. It encodes CASSISDRADGYTF.

The V gene is TRBV6-1, the J gene TRBJ2-7; D may be TRBD1 (6 bases). CDR1 and CDR2 from the germline V gene are MNHNS and SASEGT. The CDR3 runs 14 residues. The V end was cut by 3 bases, the J end by 5 bases, with 14 bases between. The CDR3 sequence: CASSEPTGADEQYV. DNA for the CDR3: TGTGCCAGCAGTGAGCCGACAGGCGCCGACGAGCAGTACGTC.

The genes are TRBV6-5 and TRBJ2-5, with a tentative D call TRBD2 (6 bases). Germline-derived CDR1 and CDR2 are MNHEY and SVGAGI. The V gene lost 7 bases and the J gene lost 5 bases, with 14 bases spanning the gap. CDR3 length: 13 residues. CDR3 sequence (DNA): TGTGCCAGCACTCCCCGGGCGGGGGAGACCCAGTACTTC. It is translated as CASTPRAGETQYF.

This clone was counted a single time. This sample also contains other DNA sequences that code for the same CDR3. The chain couples TRBV20-1 to TRBJ1-1; no clear D. This CDR3 contains 10 residues. V lost 6 bases and J lost 7, with 9 bases in between. The V gene's germline CDR1 is DFQATT and CDR2 SNEGSKA (reference sequence). This CDR3 is CSASRVEAFF. The CDR3 DNA reads as TGCAGTGCCTCGCGGGTTGAAGCTTTCTTT.

This chain uses TRBV28 with TRBJ1-1; tentatively, D is TRBD1 (6 bases). Trimming took 4 bases from V and 9 from J, leaving 9 bases between them. Germline V gene data show CDR1 as MDHEN and CDR2 as SYDVKM. CDR3 size: 11 residues. CDR3 sequence (DNA): TGTGCCAGCAGTTGGGGGGGGCAAGCTTTCTTT. This codes for CASSWGGQAFF.

This sequence joins TRBV5-4 and TRBJ2-7; D is perhaps TRBD1 (6 bases). CDR1 and CDR2 (germline): SGHNT, YYREEE (reference sequence). V lost 0 bases and J lost 6, with 13 bases in between. The CDR3 runs to 14 residues. The DNA for the CDR3 is TGTGCCAGCAGCTTGGGGCAGGGGTTCGCCGAGCAGTACTTC. It specifies CASSLGQGFAEQYF.

This clone was counted between two and nine times. This chain connects TRBV23-1 to TRBJ2-5; D might be TRBD1 (6 bases). TRBV23-1 is sorted into the ORF group, with uncertain function. The CDR3 extends over 14 amino acids. Deletions cut 8 bases from V and 4 bases from J, with 17 bases between. For the CDR3, the DNA is TGCGCCAGCTACGTAAACAGGGCGGGAGAGACCCAGTACTTC. Translated, it gives CASYVNRAGETQYF.

The V call is TRBV27, the J call TRBJ2-7; TRBD2 aligns across 7 bases. The CDR3 consists of 14 residues. V lost 3 bases to trimming and J lost 3 bases; unmatched junction nucleotides: 5. Germline CDR1 and CDR2: MNHEY and SMNVEV (reference sequence). CDR3 sequence: CASSLGGIGYEQYF. The CDR3 DNA is TGTGCCAGCAGTTTGGGGGGGATCGGCTACGAGCAGTACTTC.

This clone was detected only once. The J gene is TRBJ1-5, the V gene TRBV27; D is uncertain. The ends were cut back, 2 bases at V and 1 base at J, with 9 bases in the middle. Germline values: CDR1 MNHEY, CDR2 SMNVEV (reference sequence). The CDR3 totals 15 residues. CDR3 loop: CASSLEGGSNQPQHF. The CDR3 DNA sequence: TGTGCCAGCAGTTTAGAGGGAGGCAGCAATCAGCCCCAGCATTTT.

V is TRBV7-9 and J is TRBJ1-3, with a tentative D call TRBD1 (5 bases). The CDR3 covers 15 residues. The germline V and J ends were trimmed by 1 base and 1 base, with 8 bases remaining between them. CDR1 is SEHNR, CDR2 FQNEAQ, per germline (reference sequence). The CDR3 loop is CASSLDPGSGNTIYF. The CDR3 coding sequence is TGTGCCAGCAGCTTAGATCCAGGGTCTGGAAACACCATATATTTT.

This sequence joins TRBV18 and TRBJ1-1; unclear D gene. CDR3 length: 13 amino acids. Germline lookup yields CDR1 KGHSH and CDR2 LQKENI. The germline V and J ends were trimmed by 5 bases and 8 bases, with 15 bases remaining between them. CDR3 region: CASSGERDLEAFF. CDR3 nucleotide sequence: TGTGCCAGCTCAGGGGAGCGGGATCTGGAAGCTTTCTTT.

This clone has only one observation. This rearrangement joins TRBV7-9 to TRBJ1-2; no reliable D call. Trimming took 5 bases from V and 3 from J, leaving 4 bases between them. The CDR3 consists of 11 residues. Germline CDR1 and CDR2: SEHNR and FQNEAQ (reference sequence). For the CDR3, the DNA is TGTGCCAGCAGCCAGGACTATGGCTACACCTTC. It encodes CASSQDYGYTF.

The CDR3 spells CASSTRGLQETQYF. CDR3 nucleotide sequence: TGTGCCAGCAGCACGCGGGGGCTCCAAGAGACCCAGTACTTC. This chain joins TRBV2 and TRBJ2-5; maybe TRBD2 (7 bases). Germline V gene sequence: CDR1 SNHLY, CDR2 FYNNEI. Trimming shortened V by 6 bases and J by 1 base, and 12 bases separated the two germline ends. This CDR3 spans 14 amino acids.

The chain recombines TRBV4-1 with TRBJ2-1, with 8 bases matching TRBD2. The CDR3 length is 15 residues. Trimming took 0 bases from V and 8 from J; bases not matched to a gene: 6. Germline V CDR1 and CDR2: MGHRA, YSYEKL. As DNA, the CDR3 is TGCGCCAGCAGCCAAGAGGGGACTAGAAGCTATGAGCAGTTCTTC. Amino acids: CASSQEGTRSYEQFF.

V and J are TRBV27 and TRBJ1-5, with D tentatively TRBD1 (5 bases). This CDR3 comprises 15 residues. Germline-derived CDR1 and CDR2 are MNHEY and SMNVEV (reference sequence). The ends were cut back, 6 bases at V and 0 bases at J, with 12 bases in the middle. CDR3 sequence: CASRAGVYSNQPQHF. The CDR3 region has the DNA TGTGCCAGCAGGGCGGGGGTTTATAGCAATCAGCCCCAGCATTTT.

The J gene is TRBJ2-3, the V gene TRBV27, with 9 bases aligning to TRBD2. This CDR3 comprises 17 residues. The germline CDR1 and CDR2 sequences are MNHEY and SMNVEV (reference sequence). The V segment lost 1 base and the J segment 4 bases; nucleotides outside the gene matches: 9. The CDR3 loop reads CASSLFLPAGGADTQYF. The DNA for the CDR3 is TGTGCCAGCAGTTTATTCCTCCCAGCGGGGGGTGCAGATACGCAGTATTTT.